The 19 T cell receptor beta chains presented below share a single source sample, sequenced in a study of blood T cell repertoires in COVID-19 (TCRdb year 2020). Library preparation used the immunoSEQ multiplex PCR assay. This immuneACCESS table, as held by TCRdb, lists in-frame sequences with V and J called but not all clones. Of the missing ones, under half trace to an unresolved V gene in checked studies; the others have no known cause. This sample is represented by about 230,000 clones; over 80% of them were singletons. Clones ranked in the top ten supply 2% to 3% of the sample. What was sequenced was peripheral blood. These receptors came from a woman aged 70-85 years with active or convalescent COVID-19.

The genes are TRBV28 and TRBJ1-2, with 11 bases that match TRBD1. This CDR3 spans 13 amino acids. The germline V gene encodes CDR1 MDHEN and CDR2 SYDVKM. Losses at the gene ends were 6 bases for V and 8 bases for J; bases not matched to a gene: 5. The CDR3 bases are TGTGCCAGCAGCGGACAGGGGGCTTGGGGCTACACCTTC. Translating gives CASSGQGAWGYTF.

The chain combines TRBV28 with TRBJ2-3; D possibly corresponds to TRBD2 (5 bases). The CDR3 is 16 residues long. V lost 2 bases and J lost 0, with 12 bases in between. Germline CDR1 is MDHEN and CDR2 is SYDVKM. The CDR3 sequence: CASSLPGSGSTDTQYF. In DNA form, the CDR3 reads TGTGCCAGCAGTTTACCTGGCAGCGGAAGCACAGATACGCAGTATTTT.

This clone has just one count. CDR3 sequence: CASRSSGTGHYGYTF. Here the CDR3 DNA reads TGTGCCAGCAGGTCCTCCGGGACAGGTCATTATGGCTACACCTTC. The chain employs TRBV25-1 and TRBJ1-2; TRBD1 aligns across 8 bases. With 6 bases clipped from V and 5 bases from J, the junction kept 11 bases outside the gene matches. The germline V gene has CDR1 MGHDK and CDR2 SYGVNS. CDR3 length: 15 amino acids.

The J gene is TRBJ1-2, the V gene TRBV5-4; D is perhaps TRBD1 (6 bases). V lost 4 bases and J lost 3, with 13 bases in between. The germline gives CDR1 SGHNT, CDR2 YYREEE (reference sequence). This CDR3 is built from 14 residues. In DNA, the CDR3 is TGTGCCAGCAGCCCAGAGGGGGGGGACTATGGCTACACCTTC. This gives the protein CASSPEGGDYGYTF.

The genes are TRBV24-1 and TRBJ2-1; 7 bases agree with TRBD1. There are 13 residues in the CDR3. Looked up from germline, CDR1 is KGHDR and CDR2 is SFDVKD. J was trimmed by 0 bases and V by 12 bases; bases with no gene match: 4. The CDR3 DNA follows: TGTGCCTCCCGGGACAGCTCCTACAATGAGCAGTTCTTC. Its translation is CASRDSSYNEQFF.

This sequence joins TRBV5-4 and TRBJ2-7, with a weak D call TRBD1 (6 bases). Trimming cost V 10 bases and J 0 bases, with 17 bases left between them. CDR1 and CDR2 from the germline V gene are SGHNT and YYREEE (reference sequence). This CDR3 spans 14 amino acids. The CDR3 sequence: CAGKTGLLSYEQYF. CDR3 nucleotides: TGTGCCGGCAAGACAGGTCTCCTCTCCTACGAGCAGTACTTC.

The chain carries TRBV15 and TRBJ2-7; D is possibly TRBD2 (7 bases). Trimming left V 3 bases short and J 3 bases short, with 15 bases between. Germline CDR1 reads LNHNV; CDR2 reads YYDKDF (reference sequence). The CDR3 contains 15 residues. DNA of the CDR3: TGTGCCACCAGCAGCGGGACGGGGGGCGGCTACGAGCAGTACTTC. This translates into CATSSGTGGGYEQYF.

In DNA form, the CDR3 reads TGTGCCAGCAGTGGGGTAAACAGGGGGGGTTACGAGCAGTACTTC. Translating gives CASSGVNRGGYEQYF. The chain employs TRBV2 and TRBJ2-7; tentative D call: TRBD1 (8 bases). The V gene lost 4 bases and the J gene lost 4 bases, with 17 bases spanning the gap. The CDR3 has 15 residues. The germline gives CDR1 SNHLY, CDR2 FYNNEI.

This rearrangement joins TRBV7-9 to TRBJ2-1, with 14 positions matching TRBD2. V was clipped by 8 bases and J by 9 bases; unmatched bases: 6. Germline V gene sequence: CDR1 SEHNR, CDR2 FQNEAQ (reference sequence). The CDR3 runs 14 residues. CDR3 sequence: CASVGLAGVGEQFF. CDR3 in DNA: TGTGCCAGCGTGGGACTAGCGGGAGTGGGTGAGCAGTTCTTC.

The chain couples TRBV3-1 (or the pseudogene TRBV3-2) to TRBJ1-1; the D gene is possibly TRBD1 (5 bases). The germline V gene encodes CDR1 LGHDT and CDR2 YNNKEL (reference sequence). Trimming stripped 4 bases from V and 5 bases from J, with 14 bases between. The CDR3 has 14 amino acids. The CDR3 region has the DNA TGTGCCAGCAGCCCCCTTGGGGCAGTTACTGAAGCTTTCTTT. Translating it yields CASSPLGAVTEAFF.

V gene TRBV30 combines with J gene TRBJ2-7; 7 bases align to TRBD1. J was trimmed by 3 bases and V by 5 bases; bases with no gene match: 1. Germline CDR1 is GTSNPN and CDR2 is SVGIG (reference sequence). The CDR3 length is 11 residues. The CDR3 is CAWDRDYEQYF. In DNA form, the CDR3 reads TGTGCCTGGGACAGGGACTACGAGCAGTACTTC.

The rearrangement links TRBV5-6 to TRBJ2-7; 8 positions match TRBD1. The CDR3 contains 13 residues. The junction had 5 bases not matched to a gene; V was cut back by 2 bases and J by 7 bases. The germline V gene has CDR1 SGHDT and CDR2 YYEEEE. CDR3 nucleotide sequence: TGTGCCAGCAGCTTATGGACAGGGCGGGAGCAGTACTTC. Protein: CASSLWTGREQYF.

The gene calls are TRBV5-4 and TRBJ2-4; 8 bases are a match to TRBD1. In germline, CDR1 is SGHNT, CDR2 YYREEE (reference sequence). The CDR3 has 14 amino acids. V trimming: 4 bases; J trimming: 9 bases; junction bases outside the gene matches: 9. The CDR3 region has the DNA TGTGCCAGCAGCGCCGGACAGGGTGCGGGCATTCAGTACTTC. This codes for CASSAGQGAGIQYF.

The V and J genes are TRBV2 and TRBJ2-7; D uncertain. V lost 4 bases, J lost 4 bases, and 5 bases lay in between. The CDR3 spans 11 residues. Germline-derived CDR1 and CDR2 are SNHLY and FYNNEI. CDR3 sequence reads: CASSAEYEQYF. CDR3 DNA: TGTGCCAGCAGTGCCGAGTACGAGCAGTACTTC.

In DNA form, the CDR3 reads TGTGCCAGCATTAGGGGGCGTGCAAAAAACTATGGCTACACCTTC. Residues: CASIRGRAKNYGYTF. The J gene is TRBJ1-2, the V gene TRBV28; the match to TRBD1 covers 7 bases. CDR3 length: 15 residues. V trimming: 7 bases; J trimming: 2 bases; junction bases outside the gene matches: 10. Germline V lookup: CDR1 MDHEN, CDR2 SYDVKM.

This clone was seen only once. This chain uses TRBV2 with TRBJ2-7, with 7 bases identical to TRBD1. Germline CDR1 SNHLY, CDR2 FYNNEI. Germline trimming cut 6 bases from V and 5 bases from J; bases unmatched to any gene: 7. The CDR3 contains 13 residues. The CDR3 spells CASRDRVNDEQYF. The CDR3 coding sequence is TGTGCCAGCAGAGACAGGGTTAACGACGAGCAGTACTTC.

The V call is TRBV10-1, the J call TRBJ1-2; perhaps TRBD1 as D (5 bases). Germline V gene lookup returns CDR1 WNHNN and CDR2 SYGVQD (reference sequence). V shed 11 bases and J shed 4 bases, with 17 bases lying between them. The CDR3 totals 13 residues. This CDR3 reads CAPPGGRGYGYTF. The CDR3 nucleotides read TGCGCCCCCCCGGGGGGACGAGGCTATGGCTACACCTTC.

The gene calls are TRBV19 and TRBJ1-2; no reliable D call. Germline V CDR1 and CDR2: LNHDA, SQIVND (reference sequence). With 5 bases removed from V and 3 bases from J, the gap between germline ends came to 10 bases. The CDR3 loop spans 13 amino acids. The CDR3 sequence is CASSWTSDYGYTF. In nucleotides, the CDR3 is TGTGCCAGTAGTTGGACTAGCGACTATGGCTACACCTTC.

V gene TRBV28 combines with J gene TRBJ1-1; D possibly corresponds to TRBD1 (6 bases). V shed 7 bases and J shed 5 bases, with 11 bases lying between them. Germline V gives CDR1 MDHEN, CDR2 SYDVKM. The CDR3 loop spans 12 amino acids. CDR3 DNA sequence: TGTGCCAGCACCATAACAGGGACTGAAGCTTTCTTT. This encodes CASTITGTEAFF.